Listed here are 19 T cell receptor beta chains from one sample, sequenced in a study of blood T cells in healthy people across ages (dated by TCRdb to the mid-2010s). The library was prepared using 5' RACE. The sequencer was an Illumina HiSeq 2500. The second PCR ran for about 6 to 11 cycles and used a J-beta primer mix along with a sample-barcoded 5' primer. TCRdb reworked the public reads: Q25 trimming with fastp, MiXCR clone assembly, productive beta chains retained. Rows are combined by CDR3 protein, so each entry shows the most common genes and DNA. The table for this sample lists around 790,000 distinct CDR3 sequences; around 43% of them were counted only once. The ten largest clones add up to approximately 19% of the sample. The sequencing input was blood. Receptors originate from a man aged 55 to 70 in good health.

The CDR3 loop is CSARQGGVSDTQYF. CDR3 in DNA: TGCAGTGCTAGACAGGGCGGAGTATCAGATACGCAGTATTTT. J is TRBJ2-3 and V is TRBV20-1, with a weak D call TRBD1 (5 bases). V dropped 2 bases and J dropped 4 bases, with 13 bases sitting between them. Germline-derived CDR1 and CDR2 are DFQATT and SNEGSKA (reference sequence). The CDR3 runs 14 residues.

The V gene is TRBV6-5, the J gene TRBJ2-1; D may be TRBD2 (7 bases). Trimming left V 4 bases short and J 8 bases short, with 15 bases between. From germline, CDR1 is MNHEY and CDR2 SVGAGI. The CDR3 consists of 14 residues. Here the CDR3 reads CASSLGGPGYEQFF. The CDR3 DNA reads TGTGCCAGCAGTTTGGGGGGGCCGGGGTATGAGCAGTTCTTC.

The gene calls are TRBV20-1 and TRBJ1-2; D is possibly TRBD1 (5 bases). The CDR3 has 11 residues. Germline-derived CDR1 and CDR2 are DFQATT and SNEGSKA (reference sequence). Trimming removed 2 bases at V and 9 bases at J, with 10 bases between. The CDR3 spells CSARMGLSYTF. The CDR3 DNA sequence: TGCAGTGCTAGAATGGGACTGAGCTACACCTTC.

This clonotype was seen a few times. The chain couples TRBV20-1 to TRBJ2-7; 11 bases map to TRBD2. This CDR3 contains 15 residues. Germline V gene lookup returns CDR1 DFQATT and CDR2 SNEGSKA (reference sequence). V lost 0 bases and J lost 4; bases outside the gene matches: 5. In nucleotides, the CDR3 is TGCAGTGCTAGAGATGCGACTAGCGGGGTATACGAGCAGTACTTC. As protein: CSARDATSGVYEQYF.

The genes are TRBV14 and TRBJ2-1; D remains unclear. The V gene lost 3 bases and the J gene lost 3 bases, with 6 bases spanning the gap. The CDR3 has 13 residues. The germline V gene encodes CDR1 SGHDN and CDR2 FVKESK. CDR3 sequence (DNA): TGTGCCAGCAGCCACAGAGTCTACAATGAGCAGTTCTTC. It yields the protein CASSHRVYNEQFF. Complete variable domain (other parts from reference TRBV14 and TRBJ2-1): EAGVTQFPSHSVIEKGQTVTLRCDPISGHDNLYWYRRVMGKEIKFLLHFVKESKQDESGMPNNRFLAERTGGTYSTLKVQPAELEDSGVYFCASSHRVYNEQFFGPGTRLTVL.

The table lists this clonotype with a few counts. The rearrangement joins TRBV20-1 to TRBJ2-7; possible D gene TRBD2, 6 bases. Germline lookup yields CDR1 DFQATT and CDR2 SNEGSKA (reference sequence). The CDR3 length is 16 residues. With 0 bases removed from V and 0 bases from J, the gap between germline ends came to 15 bases. The CDR3 DNA reads as TGCAGTGCTAGAGATCAAAGAGCGGGCCACTCCTACGAGCAGTACTTC. Protein: CSARDQRAGHSYEQYF.

The chain combines TRBV19 with TRBJ1-2; 8 bases are a match to TRBD1. Per germline, CDR1 LNHDA and CDR2 SQIVND (reference sequence). The CDR3 totals 15 residues. Trimming removed 5 bases from V and 4 bases from J; junction bases left unmatched: 9. The CDR3 loop reads CASSAGQGGIYGYTF. The CDR3 DNA follows: TGTGCCAGTAGTGCCGGACAGGGCGGGATCTATGGCTACACCTTC.

V is TRBV20-1 and J is TRBJ2-7; the D is unclear. Germline CDR1 is DFQATT and CDR2 is SNEGSKA (reference sequence). The CDR3 has 15 amino acids. Trimming pared 0 bases from V and 3 bases from J, leaving 15 bases between. The CDR3 bases are TGCAGTGCTAGAGACTATTTAGGCCAGGACTACGAGCAGTACTTC. It specifies CSARDYLGQDYEQYF.

This chain joins TRBV20-1 and TRBJ2-5; 7 bases fit TRBD1. Germline-derived CDR1 and CDR2 are DFQATT and SNEGSKA (reference sequence). The V segment lost 6 bases and the J segment 3 bases; nucleotides outside the gene matches: 7. The CDR3 loop spans 13 amino acids. In nucleotides, the CDR3 is TGCAGTGCACGCCTTACAGGGGAAGAGACCCAGTACTTC. Its translation: CSARLTGEETQYF.

The gene calls are TRBV5-1 and TRBJ2-5, with D uncertain. V lost 6 bases to trimming and J lost 0 bases, with 9 bases between them. Germline CDR1 reads SGHRS; CDR2 reads YFSETQ. CDR3 length: 13 residues. CDR3 bases: TGCGCCAGCATGTGGGCAGACCAAGAGACCCAGTACTTC. It codes for CASMWADQETQYF.

This chain connects TRBV5-1 to TRBJ2-6; TRBD1 might be the D (5 bases). There are 17 residues in the CDR3. V was clipped by 4 bases and J by 0 bases, with 14 bases between them. Germline V gives CDR1 SGHRS, CDR2 YFSETQ. CDR3 amino acids: CASSHTGSSSGANVLTF. CDR3 coding DNA: TGCGCCAGCAGCCACACAGGTTCCTCCTCTGGGGCCAACGTCCTGACTTTC. Supplemented by reference TRBV5-1 and TRBJ2-6, the full variable domain reads KAGVTQTPRYLIKTRGQQVTLSCSPISGHRSVSWYQQTPGQGLQFLFEYFSETQRNKGNFPGRFSGRQFSNSRSEMNVSTLELGDSALYLCASSHTGSSSGANVLTFGAGSRLTVL.

For the CDR3, the DNA is TGCAGTACTCACTTGCAGGCACTTTACAATGAGCAGTTCTTC. The encoded protein is CSTHLQALYNEQFF. This sequence joins TRBV20-1 and TRBJ2-1, with no clear D. Trimming took off 8 bases at V and 4 bases at J, with 18 bases between the two ends. Per germline, CDR1 DFQATT and CDR2 SNEGSKA (reference sequence). The CDR3 sequence is 14 residues long.

The chain joins TRBV7-8 to TRBJ2-1; 8 bases are shared with TRBD2. Germline V lookup: CDR1 SGHVS, CDR2 FQNEAQ. The CDR3 covers 17 residues. The junction had 8 bases not matched to a gene; V was cut back by 1 base and J by 3 bases. The CDR3: CASSLGGGGLGYNEQFF. CDR3 bases: TGTGCCAGCAGCTTAGGGGGTGGGGGACTAGGCTACAATGAGCAGTTCTTC.

The gene calls are TRBV6-5 and TRBJ2-7; perhaps D is TRBD1 or TRBD2 (5 bases each). This CDR3 region has 15 residues. CDR1 and CDR2 from the germline V gene are MNHEY and SVGAGI. The V end was cut by 0 bases, the J end by 3 bases, with 12 bases between. CDR3 protein: CASSYSRSGGYEQYF. DNA for the CDR3: TGTGCCAGCAGTTACTCCCGATCTGGGGGCTACGAGCAGTACTTC.

This chain connects TRBV6-5 to TRBJ1-1; TRBD1 matches at 11 bases. Trimming cost V 2 bases and J 3 bases; bases outside gene matches: 5. Germline V CDR1 and CDR2: MNHEY, SVGAGI. The CDR3 totals 16 residues. The CDR3 sequence is CASSYIGQGADTEAFF. The CDR3 nucleotides are TGTGCCAGCAGTTACATCGGACAGGGGGCGGACACTGAAGCTTTCTTT.

The V gene is TRBV5-6, the J gene TRBJ2-6; 7 bases fit TRBD1. The CDR3 extends over 15 amino acids. CDR1 SGHDT and CDR2 YYEEEE come from the germline V gene. V lost 7 bases to trimming and J lost 2 bases; unmatched junction nucleotides: 6. CDR3 DNA sequence: TGTGCCAGCCGCGCGAGGGGGCCTGGGGCCAACGTCCTGACTTTC. Translating gives CASRARGPGANVLTF.

The chain joins TRBV2 to TRBJ2-5; D ambiguous. Germline CDR1 reads SNHLY; CDR2 reads FYNNEI. The CDR3 extends over 13 amino acids. V was pared by 4 bases and J by 5 bases, with 11 bases between. CDR3 sequence: CASSVHPRETQYF. The CDR3 DNA follows: TGTGCCAGCAGTGTACACCCACGGGAGACCCAGTACTTC.

This clonotype was picked up a small number of times. The chain links TRBV14 to TRBJ2-7; D perhaps matches TRBD1 (6 bases). Germline values: CDR1 SGHDN, CDR2 FVKESK. Trimming shortened V by 7 bases and J by 3 bases, and 10 bases separated the two germline ends. The CDR3 loop spans 12 amino acids. The CDR3 protein is CASTTGYYEQYF. The CDR3 DNA is TGTGCCAGCACGACAGGATACTACGAGCAGTACTTC. Full variable domain (missing parts from reference TRBV14 and TRBJ2-7): EAGVTQFPSHSVIEKGQTVTLRCDPISGHDNLYWYRRVMGKEIKFLLHFVKESKQDESGMPNNRFLAERTGGTYSTLKVQPAELEDSGVYFCASTTGYYEQYFGPGTRLTVT.

This clonotype was detected a few times. This chain joins TRBV10-3 and TRBJ2-3; 9 bases are a match to TRBD2. The J segment lost 2 bases and the V segment lost 0 bases, leaving 3 bases of the junction unmatched. Germline V lookup: CDR1 ENHRY, CDR2 SYGVKD. The CDR3 loop spans 16 amino acids. The CDR3, as DNA: TGTGCCATCAGTGAGTCCCTAGCGGGATCCACAGATACGCAGTATTTT. This codes for CAISESLAGSTDTQYF.